The clone carrying this TCR beta chain has a single count. The method was immunoSEQ multiplex PCR; TCRdb's version includes in-frame clones alone and lacks a portion of them. The sample has tens of thousands of clones, approximately 88% seen once. This entry comes from a study of T cell changes during pregnancy in multiple sclerosis. The starting material was peripheral blood, obtained in the first trimester of pregnancy. The TCR originated in a female donor in good health, enrolled as a control in a pregnancy study.

CDR3 amino acids: CASRWTGAYEQYF. CDR3 nucleotide sequence: TGTGCCAGCAGATGGACAGGGGCCTACGAGCAGTACTTC. The chain uses TRBV2 and TRBJ2-7; 9 bases line up with TRBD1. The CDR3 totals 13 residues. With 6 bases clipped from V and 2 bases from J, the junction kept 2 bases outside the gene matches. Germline V CDR1 and CDR2: SNHLY, FYNNEI.